The rows below give T cell receptor beta chains drawn from one sample of a study of early stage breast cancer tumors. Profiling relied on immunoSEQ multiplex PCR, and the TCRdb table lists in-frame clones only, not all of them. The table lists some 30,000 clones, more than 65% of them singletons, with about 9.5% in the top ten. The sequencing input was breast tumor tissue. These receptors all stem from a person aged 25 to 39 with breast cancer. Each CDR3 is given with its conserved first and last residue. D genes are given only for firm matches. Expanded clones are given a class, and other clones once, few, many or no size at all.

CDR3aa	CDR3nt	d_gene	abundance	j_gene	v_gene
CASSISGGNYGYTF	TGTGCCAGTAGTATTTCGGGGGGTAACTATGGCTACACCTTC	NA	NA	TRBJ1-2	TRBV19
CAWDRAAGGGSKSSYNEQFF	TGTGCCTGGGACCGGGCGGCGGGAGGGGGATCTAAAAGCTCCTACAATGAGCAGTTCTTC	TRBD2	NA	TRBJ2-1	TRBV30
CASRSSRLSYEQYF	TGTGCCAGCAGGTCTAGTAGGCTAAGCTACGAGCAGTACTTC	NA	once	TRBJ2-7	TRBV27
CASRDPGTGEQETQYF	TGTGCCAGTAGGGATCCCGGGACAGGGGAACAAGAGACCCAGTACTTC	TRBD1	medium-sized	TRBJ2-5	TRBV19
CASSGSSGRADTQYF	TGTGCCAGCAGTGGGTCTAGCGGGAGGGCAGATACGCAGTATTTT	TRBD2	NA	TRBJ2-3	TRBV2
CASSVGTGGFREQYF	TGTGCCAGCAGCGTAGGAACAGGGGGTTTTCGGGAGCAGTACTTC	TRBD1	NA	TRBJ2-7	TRBV9
CASRTTGGIREIGYTF	TGTGCCAGCAGGACCACAGGGGGTATTCGGGAAATAGGCTACACCTTC	TRBD1	NA	TRBJ1-2	TRBV7-2
CASSRRATGRTYEQYF	TGTGCCAGCAGCCGACGGGCGACAGGGAGGACCTACGAGCAGTACTTC	NA	NA	TRBJ2-7	TRBV7-2
CASSPLTGSNYGYTF	TGTGCCAGCAGTCCGTTGACAGGATCTAACTATGGCTACACCTTC	NA	NA	TRBJ1-2	TRBV6-5
CASSEVGLAGGDNEQFF	TGTGCCAGCAGTGAGGTTGGACTAGCGGGAGGTGACAATGAGCAGTTCTTC	TRBD2	NA	TRBJ2-1	TRBV2
CAISIRDRVEGGQYF	TGTGCCATCAGTATCCGGGACAGGGTCGAGGGAGGGCAGTACTTC	TRBD1	NA	TRBJ2-7	TRBV10-3
CAWSPWAGFLNEQFF	TGTGCCTGGAGCCCATGGGCCGGATTTCTCAATGAGCAGTTCTTC	NA	once	TRBJ2-1	TRBV30
CASSQDKGTGANVLTF	TGTGCCAGCAGCCAAGATAAGGGAACCGGGGCCAACGTCCTGACTTTC	NA	few	TRBJ2-6	TRBV4-2
CASSLDGGGTEAFF	TGTGCCAGCAGCTTAGATGGGGGGGGCACTGAAGCTTTCTTT	NA	NA	TRBJ1-1	TRBV7-8
CASSRLASRQTNYGYTF	TGTGCCAGCAGCCGTCTGGCCTCTCGACAAACTAACTATGGCTACACCTTC	NA	NA	TRBJ1-2	TRBV7-9
CASSSGTSVNNEQFF	TGCGCCAGCAGTTCCGGGACTAGCGTTAACAATGAGCAGTTCTTC	TRBD2	medium-sized	TRBJ2-1	TRBV4-1
CASSDSNASGSYEQYF	TGTGCCAGCAGTGACTCTAACGCTAGCGGGAGTTACGAGCAGTACTTC	TRBD2	NA	TRBJ2-7	TRBV6-4
CASSLEPGQNYEQYF	TGTGCCAGCAGCTTGGAGCCGGGGCAGAACTACGAGCAGTACTTC	NA	NA	TRBJ2-7	TRBV5-4
CASSDPSREGGELFF	TGTGCCAGCAGTGACCCCAGCCGGGAAGGCGGGGAGCTGTTTTTT	NA	NA	TRBJ2-2	TRBV6-4
CASSYSGEQGQPQHF	TGTGCCAGCAGTTACTCTGGGGAGCAGGGTCAGCCCCAGCATTTT	NA	NA	TRBJ1-5	TRBV6-5
CAIRERQGLNSPLHF	TGTGCCATACGGGAGAGACAGGGGCTAAATTCACCCCTCCACTTT	TRBD1	few	TRBJ1-6	TRBV6-5
CAIGRNTQYF	TGTGCCATCGGCCGCAATACGCAGTATTTT	NA	NA	TRBJ2-3	TRBV10-3
CASSPPPSGANVLTF	TGTGCCAGCAGTCCTCCCCCCTCTGGGGCCAACGTCCTGACTTTC	NA	once	TRBJ2-6	TRBV27
CASTPTRGPEAFF	TGTGCCAGCACTCCGACCCGGGGTCCTGAAGCTTTCTTT	NA	NA	TRBJ1-1	TRBV6-1
CARGGLDTQYF	TGTGCCAGGGGTGGGTTAGATACGCAGTATTTT	NA	NA	TRBJ2-3	TRBV2
CASSGESPRGYTF	TGTGCCAGCAGTGGGGAAAGTCCCCGGGGCTACACCTTC	NA	NA	TRBJ1-2	TRBV6-1
CSVEGTAFSYEQYF	TGCAGCGTTGAGGGGACAGCGTTTTCCTACGAGCAGTACTTC	TRBD1	large	TRBJ2-7	TRBV29-1
CASSLVGGGRNEQFF	TGTGCCAGCAGCTTAGTTGGGGGGGGGAGGAATGAGCAGTTCTTC	TRBD2	NA	TRBJ2-1	TRBV7-2
CASSLVSASGKDEQYF	TGCGCCAGCAGCCTCGTGTCGGCTAGCGGGAAAGACGAGCAGTACTTC	TRBD2	NA	TRBJ2-7	TRBV10-1
CASSPLIGYTF	TGTGCCAGCTCACCTCTTATTGGCTACACCTTC	NA	NA	TRBJ1-2	TRBV18
CASSLDTEETQYF	TGTGCTAGCAGCTTGGACACCGAAGAGACCCAGTACTTC	NA	few	TRBJ2-5	TRBV7-7
CASSLGLASYEQYF	TGTGCCAGCAGTTTAGGACTAGCCTCCTACGAGCAGTACTTC	TRBD2	NA	TRBJ2-7	TRBV5-8
CASSGGGRNYGYTF	TGCGCCAGCAGTGGTGGGGGGCGGAACTATGGCTACACCTTC	NA	NA	TRBJ1-2	TRBV10-2
CASSPGAQGVSGNEQFF	TGTGCCAGCAGCCCTGGGGCTCAGGGGGTATCAGGCAATGAGCAGTTCTTC	TRBD1	NA	TRBJ2-1	TRBV7-8
CASSFSFPRVRNQPQHF	TGTGCCAGCAGCTTCAGCTTTCCAAGGGTTCGCAATCAGCCCCAGCATTTT	NA	once	TRBJ1-5	TRBV11-3
CASSAYNEQFF	TGTGCCAGCAGCGCCTACAATGAGCAGTTCTTC	NA	NA	TRBJ2-1	TRBV7-2
CASSGSIPDRAPNEQYF	TGTGCCAGCAGCGGGTCTATTCCGGACAGGGCCCCTAACGAGCAGTACTTC	TRBD1	NA	TRBJ2-7	TRBV9
CASSLALREDLGGEQYF	TGTGCCAGCAGCTTGGCCTTGAGGGAGGACCTAGGAGGGGAGCAGTACTTC	NA	few	TRBJ2-7	TRBV5-6
CASSPLFNEQFF	TGTGCCAGCAGTCCCCTATTCAATGAGCAGTTCTTC	NA	NA	TRBJ2-1	TRBV6-6
CASRGTASCEETQYF	TGTGCCAGCAGGGGGACAGCCTCTTGTGAAGAGACCCAGTACTTC	NA	once	TRBJ2-5	TRBV21-1
CASSLESGSYNEQFF	TGTGCCAGCAGCTTAGAGTCCGGGAGCTACAATGAGCAGTTCTTC	NA	NA	TRBJ2-1	TRBV11-1
CASSLEGQGVLAPIYF	TGTGCCAGCAGCTTAGAGGGACAGGGCGTCCTTGCCCCCATATATTTT	TRBD1	NA	TRBJ1-3	TRBV7-9
CAWTGGFLEPEQFF	TGTGCCTGGACCGGGGGGTTCCTGGAACCTGAGCAGTTCTTC	TRBD2	NA	TRBJ2-1	TRBV30
CASSPKGPYEQYF	TGTGCCAGCAGTCCGAAGGGCCCCTACGAGCAGTACTTC	NA	NA	TRBJ2-7	TRBV7-9
CASSLRGNEQFF	TGTGCCAGCAGTTTAAGAGGCAATGAGCAGTTCTTC	NA	NA	TRBJ2-1	TRBV27
CASNRGEMNTEAFF	TGTGCCAGCAATCGTGGGGAAATGAACACTGAAGCTTTCTTT	NA	NA	TRBJ1-1	TRBV6-5
CASSLGLDRAYEQYF	TGTGCCAGCAGTTTAGGACTGGACAGGGCCTACGAGCAGTACTTC	TRBD1	NA	TRBJ2-7	TRBV27
CASSLAPGQFEAFF	TGTGCCAGCAGCTTGGCCCCTGGGCAGTTTGAAGCTTTCTTT	NA	NA	TRBJ1-1	TRBV5-5
CASSIDYASGSYNEQFF	TGTGCCAGTAGTATAGATTACGCTAGCGGATCCTACAATGAGCAGTTCTTC	TRBD2	NA	TRBJ2-1	TRBV19
CASSPGSSYEQYF	TGTGCCAGCTCACCCGGGAGCTCCTACGAGCAGTACTTC	NA	NA	TRBJ2-7	TRBV18
CASSSGQNPYEQYF	TGTGCCAGCAGCTCTGGGCAGAATCCCTACGAGCAGTACTTC	NA	NA	TRBJ2-7	TRBV5-4
CASSLEGTSYEQYF	TGTGCCAGCAGCTTAGAGGGCACCTCCTACGAGCAGTACTTC	NA	NA	TRBJ2-7	TRBV7-9
CASSEIQGHSNQPQHF	TGTGCCAGCAGTGAGATTCAGGGTCATAGCAATCAGCCCCAGCATTTT	NA	NA	TRBJ1-5	TRBV2
CASSRDRTLAFF	TGTGCCAGCTCCAGGGACCGAACCTTGGCTTTCTTT	NA	NA	TRBJ1-1	TRBV18
CSASFGDLVF	TGCAGTGCTAGTTTCGGGGACTTAGTCTTC	NA	NA	TRBJ2-1	TRBV20-1
CASMSPGVSGSGTDTQYF	TGTGCCAGCATGTCCCCAGGGGTGAGCGGGTCTGGCACAGATACGCAGTATTTT	NA	NA	TRBJ2-3	TRBV5-8
CASSGSTGSYEQYF	TGTGCCAGCAGCGGATCGACAGGTTCCTACGAGCAGTACTTC	NA	NA	TRBJ2-7	TRBV5-4